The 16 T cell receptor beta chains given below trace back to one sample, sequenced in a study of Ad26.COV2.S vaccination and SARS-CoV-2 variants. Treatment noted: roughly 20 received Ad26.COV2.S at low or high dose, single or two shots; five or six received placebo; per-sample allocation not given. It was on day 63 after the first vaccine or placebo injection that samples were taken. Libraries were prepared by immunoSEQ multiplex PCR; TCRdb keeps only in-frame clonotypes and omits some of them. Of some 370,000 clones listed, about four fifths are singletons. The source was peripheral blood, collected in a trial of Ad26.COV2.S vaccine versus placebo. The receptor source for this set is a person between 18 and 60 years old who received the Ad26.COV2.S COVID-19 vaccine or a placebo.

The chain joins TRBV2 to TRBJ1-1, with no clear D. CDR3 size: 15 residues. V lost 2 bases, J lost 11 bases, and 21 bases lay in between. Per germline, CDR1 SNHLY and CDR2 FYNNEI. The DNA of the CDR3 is TGTGCCAGCAGTGAATTGTATACTGATCTCCGAGGGGCTTTCTTT. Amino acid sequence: CASSELYTDLRGAFF.

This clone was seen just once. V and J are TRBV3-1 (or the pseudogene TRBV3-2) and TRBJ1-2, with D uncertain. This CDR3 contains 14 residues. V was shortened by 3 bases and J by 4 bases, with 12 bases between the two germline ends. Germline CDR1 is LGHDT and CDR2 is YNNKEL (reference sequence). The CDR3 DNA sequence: TGTGCCAGCAGCCAGGGAGGGTTCGGCTATGGCTACACCTTC. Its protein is CASSQGGFGYGYTF.

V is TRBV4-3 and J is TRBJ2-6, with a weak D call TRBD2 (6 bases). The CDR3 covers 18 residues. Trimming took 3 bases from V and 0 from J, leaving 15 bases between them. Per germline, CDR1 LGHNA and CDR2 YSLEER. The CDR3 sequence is CASSQGRTGLSGANVLTF. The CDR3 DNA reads TGCGCCAGCAGCCAGGGTAGGACGGGACTCTCTGGGGCCAACGTCCTGACTTTC.

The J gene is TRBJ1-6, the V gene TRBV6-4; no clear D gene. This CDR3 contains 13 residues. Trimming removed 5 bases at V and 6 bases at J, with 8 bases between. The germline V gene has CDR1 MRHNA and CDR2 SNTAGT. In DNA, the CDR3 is TGTGCCAGCAGTTCCACAGTTAATTCACCCCTCCACTTT. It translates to CASSSTVNSPLHF.

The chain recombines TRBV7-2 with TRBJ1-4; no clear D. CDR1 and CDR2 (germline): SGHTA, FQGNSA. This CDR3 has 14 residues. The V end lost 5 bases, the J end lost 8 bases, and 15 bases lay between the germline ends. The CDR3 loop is CASSLYPQGEKLFF. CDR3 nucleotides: TGTGCCAGCAGCCTATACCCACAAGGGGAAAAACTGTTTTTT.

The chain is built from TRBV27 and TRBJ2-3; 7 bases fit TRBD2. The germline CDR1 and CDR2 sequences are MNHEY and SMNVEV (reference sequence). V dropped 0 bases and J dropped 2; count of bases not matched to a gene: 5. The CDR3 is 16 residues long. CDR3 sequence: CASSLSFLADTDTQYF. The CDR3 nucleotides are TGTGCCAGCAGTTTATCTTTCCTAGCGGACACAGATACGCAGTATTTT.

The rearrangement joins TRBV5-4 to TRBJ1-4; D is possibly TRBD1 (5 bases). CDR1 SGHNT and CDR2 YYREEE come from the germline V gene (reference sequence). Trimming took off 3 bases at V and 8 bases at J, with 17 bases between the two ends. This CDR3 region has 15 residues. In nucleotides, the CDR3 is TGTGCCAGCAGCTCCCCGGGACGGTCGAGCGAAAAACTGTTTTTT. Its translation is CASSSPGRSSEKLFF.

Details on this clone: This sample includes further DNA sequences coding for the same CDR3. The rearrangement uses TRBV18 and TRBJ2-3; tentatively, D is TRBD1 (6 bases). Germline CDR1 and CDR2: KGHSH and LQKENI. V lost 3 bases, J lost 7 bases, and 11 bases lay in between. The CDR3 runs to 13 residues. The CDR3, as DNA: TGTGCCAGCTCACCCGCAGGGGTAAATACGCAGTATTTT. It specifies CASSPAGVNTQYF.

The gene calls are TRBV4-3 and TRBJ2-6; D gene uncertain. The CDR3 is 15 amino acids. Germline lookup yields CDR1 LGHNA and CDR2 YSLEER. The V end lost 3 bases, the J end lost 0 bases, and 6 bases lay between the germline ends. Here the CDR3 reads CASSHGFSGANVLTF. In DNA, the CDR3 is TGCGCCAGCAGCCACGGATTCTCTGGGGCCAACGTCCTGACTTTC.

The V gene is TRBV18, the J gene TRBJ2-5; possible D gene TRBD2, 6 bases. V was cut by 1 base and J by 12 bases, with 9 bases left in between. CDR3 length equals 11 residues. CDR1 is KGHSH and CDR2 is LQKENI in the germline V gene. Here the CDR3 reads CASSPRGRKYF. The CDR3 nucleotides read TGTGCCAGCTCACCACGGGGGAGGAAGTACTTC.

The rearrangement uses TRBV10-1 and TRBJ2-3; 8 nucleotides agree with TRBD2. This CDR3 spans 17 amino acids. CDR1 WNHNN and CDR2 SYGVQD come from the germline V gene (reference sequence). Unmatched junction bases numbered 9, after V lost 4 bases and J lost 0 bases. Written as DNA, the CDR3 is TGCGCCAGCAGTGCTACCGGACTAGCTGAGAGCACAGATACGCAGTATTTT. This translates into CASSATGLAESTDTQYF.

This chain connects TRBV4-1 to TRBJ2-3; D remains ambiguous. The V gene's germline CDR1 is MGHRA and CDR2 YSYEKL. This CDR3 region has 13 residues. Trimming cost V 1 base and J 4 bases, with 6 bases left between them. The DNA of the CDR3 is TGCGCCAGCAGCCAAGCAAGGGCAGATACGCAGTATTTT. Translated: CASSQARADTQYF.

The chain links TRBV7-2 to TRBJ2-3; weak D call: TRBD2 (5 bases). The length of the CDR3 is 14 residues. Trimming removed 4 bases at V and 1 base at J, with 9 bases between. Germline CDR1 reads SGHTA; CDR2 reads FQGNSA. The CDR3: CASSSLGGTDTQYF. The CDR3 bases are TGTGCCAGCAGCTCCTTGGGAGGCACAGATACGCAGTATTTT.

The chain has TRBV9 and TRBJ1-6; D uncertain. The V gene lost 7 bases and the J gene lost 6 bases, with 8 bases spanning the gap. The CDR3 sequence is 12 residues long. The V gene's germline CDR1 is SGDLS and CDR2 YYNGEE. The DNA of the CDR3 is TGTGCCAGCGCAACCCCTAATTCACCCCTCCACTTT. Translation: CASATPNSPLHF.

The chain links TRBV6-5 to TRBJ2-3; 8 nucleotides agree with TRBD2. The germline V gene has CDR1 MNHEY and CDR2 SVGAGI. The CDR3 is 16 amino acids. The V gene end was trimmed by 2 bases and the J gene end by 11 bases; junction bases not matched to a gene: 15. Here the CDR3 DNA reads TGTGCCAGCAGTTACGGAGGGGCTAGCGGGTTCCAAGAGCAGTATTTT. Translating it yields CASSYGGASGFQEQYF.

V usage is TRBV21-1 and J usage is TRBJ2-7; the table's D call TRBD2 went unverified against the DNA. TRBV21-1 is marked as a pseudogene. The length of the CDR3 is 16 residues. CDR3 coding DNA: TGTGCCAGCAGCAAATGGGAAAGAGGGCAGATCGGCGAGCAGTACTTC. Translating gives CASSKWERGQIGEQYF.